This TCR beta chain was recorded in a study of blood T cell repertoires in COVID-19 (dated by TCRdb to the early 2020s). About the investigation overall: Collaborator samples came from the United States, Italy and Spain and covered acute and convalescent phases of COVID-19. Where available, HLA class I and class II types were taken from metadata supplied by the sample provider and were not determined by assay-based typing. The repertoires were made available in a free public database intended to serve as a resource for research on the immune response to SARS-CoV-2. The samples were drawn from the first 160 participants of the ongoing ImmuneRACE study and from 950 to 1,500 subjects provided by 6 global collaborators. The material from the prospective study consisted of cDNA or gDNA derived from T cells, B-cell-depleted T cells, or PBMCs. Deeply sampled blood TCRbeta repertoires from subjects exposed to, actively infected with, or recovered from COVID-19 were included in the dataset. The sample metadata nearly always contained a de-identified subject ID, COVID-19 status, age in years and sex.

Broader findings and caveats from the paper: How much clinical and demographic metadata was included differed by source and by participant, and the metadata was provided uncurated.

Its CDR3 holds 13 amino acids, cysteine through phenylalanine. The DNA shown is the 39-base CDR3, in frame from base 1. V loses 5 bases at its end and J loses 7 bases; junction bases beyond the gene matches: 5. Enrolling through a virtual design, the prospective study's participants ranged in age from roughly 18 to 95 years and lived across 24 United States geographic areas. Cohort assignment in the prospective study relied on participant-reported clinical history from a screening survey and a study questionnaire. ImmuneRACE Cohort 3 recovered participants were defined by two consecutive negative NP/OP PCR tests, healthcare professional clearance, or symptom resolution. In the prospective study, mobile phlebotomists collected whole blood, serum and a nasopharyngeal or oropharyngeal swab from each participant. Participants in the prospective study had the option to provide additional blood draws and questionnaires over an approximately 2-month period. Prospective study blood samples were shipped either frozen or at room temperature before DNA extraction.

To note about this clone: The clone's antigen remains unknown. The input lacks base qualities; no much larger clone sits a single base away. Other DNA sequences within the sample encode an identical CDR3.

TCRbeta CDR3 regions were amplified from genomic DNA by means of the immunoSEQ Assay, a bias-controlled multiplex PCR. The original pipeline was this. The number of nucleated cells in each sample was estimated from the amplification of reference gene primers within the assay. Sequence reads were collapsed and filtered to measure the absolute abundance of every unique TCRbeta CDR3 rearrangement. For each sample, productive Simpson clonality was calculated as the square root of Simpson's diversity index across productive rearrangements. TCRdb obtained this table from immuneACCESS and retained in-frame rearrangements with V and J assigned. These tables miss some clones; where compared with another copy, unresolved V genes account for less than half of the shortfall, and the remainder is unexplained. The V and J calls and clone size are taken from that table; D and trimming were inferred from the DNA. The sample profile shows fewer than 300,000 clones; around nine tenths of them were found once. The top ten hold around 1.1% of the sample.

Specimen: PBMCs or T cells enriched from blood (not recorded which). The receptor comes from a woman in her twenties or thirties who had recovered from COVID-19. The V and J segments used are TRBV12-3 or TRBV12-4 and TRBJ1-5; 7 bases in the middle match TRBD1. The CDR3 region reads CASSTTGDQPQHF. The DNA reads as follows: TGTGCCAGCAGTACTACAGGGGACCAGCCCCAGCATTTT.